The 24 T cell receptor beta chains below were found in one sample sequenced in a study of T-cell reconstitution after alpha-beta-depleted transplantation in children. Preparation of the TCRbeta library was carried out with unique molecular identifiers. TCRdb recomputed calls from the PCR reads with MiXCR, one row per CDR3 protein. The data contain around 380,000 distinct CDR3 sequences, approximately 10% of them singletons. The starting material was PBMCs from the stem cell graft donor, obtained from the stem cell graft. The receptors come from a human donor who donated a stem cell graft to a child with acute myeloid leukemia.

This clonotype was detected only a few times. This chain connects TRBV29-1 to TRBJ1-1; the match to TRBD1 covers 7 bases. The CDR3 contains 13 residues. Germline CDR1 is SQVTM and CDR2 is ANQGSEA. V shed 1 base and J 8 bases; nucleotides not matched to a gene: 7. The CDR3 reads CSVEGTGPTEAFF. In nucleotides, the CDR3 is TGCAGCGTTGAAGGGACAGGACCTACCGAAGCTTTCTTT.

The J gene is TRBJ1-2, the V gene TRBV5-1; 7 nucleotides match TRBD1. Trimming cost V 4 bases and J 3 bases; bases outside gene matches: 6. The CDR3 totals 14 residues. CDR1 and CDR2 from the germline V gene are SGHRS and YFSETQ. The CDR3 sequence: CASSVSGTDYGYTF. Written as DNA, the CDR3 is TGCGCCAGCAGCGTTTCCGGGACAGACTATGGCTACACCTTC.

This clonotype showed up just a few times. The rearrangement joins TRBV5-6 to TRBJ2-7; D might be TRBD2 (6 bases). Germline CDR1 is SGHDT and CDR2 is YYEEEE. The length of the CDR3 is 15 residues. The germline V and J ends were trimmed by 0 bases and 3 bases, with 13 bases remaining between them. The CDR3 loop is CASSLAGLQNYEQYF. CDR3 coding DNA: TGTGCCAGCAGCTTGGCGGGACTCCAGAACTACGAGCAGTACTTC.

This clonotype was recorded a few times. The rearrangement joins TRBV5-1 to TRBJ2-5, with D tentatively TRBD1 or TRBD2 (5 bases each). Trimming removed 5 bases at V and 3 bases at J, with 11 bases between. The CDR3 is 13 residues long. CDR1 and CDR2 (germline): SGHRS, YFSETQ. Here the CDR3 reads CASSEMGEETQYF. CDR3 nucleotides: TGCGCCAGCAGTGAGATGGGGGAAGAGACCCAGTACTTC.

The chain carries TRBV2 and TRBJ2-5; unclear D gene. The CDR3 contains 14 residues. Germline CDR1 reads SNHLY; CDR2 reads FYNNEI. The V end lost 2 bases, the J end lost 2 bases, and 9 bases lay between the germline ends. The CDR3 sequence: CASSEPALQETQYF. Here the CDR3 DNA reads TGTGCCAGCAGTGAACCGGCATTACAAGAGACCCAGTACTTC.

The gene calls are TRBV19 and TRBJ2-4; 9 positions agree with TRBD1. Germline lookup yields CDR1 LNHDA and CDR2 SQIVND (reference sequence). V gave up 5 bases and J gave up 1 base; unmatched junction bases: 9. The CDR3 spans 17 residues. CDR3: CASSLPRTGAAKNIQYF. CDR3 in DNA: TGTGCCAGTAGTTTACCCCGGACAGGGGCGGCCAAAAACATTCAGTACTTC.

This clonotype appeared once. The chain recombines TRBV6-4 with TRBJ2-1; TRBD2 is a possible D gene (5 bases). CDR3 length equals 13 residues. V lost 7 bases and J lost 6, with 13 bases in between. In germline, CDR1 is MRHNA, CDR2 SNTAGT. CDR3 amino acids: CASKPGLLNEQFF. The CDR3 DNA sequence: TGTGCCAGCAAGCCTGGACTCCTCAATGAGCAGTTCTTC.

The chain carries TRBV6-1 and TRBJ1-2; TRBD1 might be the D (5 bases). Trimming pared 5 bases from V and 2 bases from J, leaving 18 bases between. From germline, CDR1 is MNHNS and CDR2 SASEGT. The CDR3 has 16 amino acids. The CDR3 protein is CASSRHQIGGNYGYTF. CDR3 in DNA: TGTGCCAGCAGTCGACACCAAATTGGGGGAAACTATGGCTACACCTTC.

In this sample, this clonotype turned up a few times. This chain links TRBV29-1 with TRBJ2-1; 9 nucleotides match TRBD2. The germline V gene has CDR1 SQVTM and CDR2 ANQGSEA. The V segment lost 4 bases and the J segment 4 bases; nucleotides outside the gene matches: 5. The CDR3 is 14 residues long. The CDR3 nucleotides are TGCAGCGTTGTGGGACTAGCAGATTACAATGAGCAGTTCTTC. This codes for CSVVGLADYNEQFF.

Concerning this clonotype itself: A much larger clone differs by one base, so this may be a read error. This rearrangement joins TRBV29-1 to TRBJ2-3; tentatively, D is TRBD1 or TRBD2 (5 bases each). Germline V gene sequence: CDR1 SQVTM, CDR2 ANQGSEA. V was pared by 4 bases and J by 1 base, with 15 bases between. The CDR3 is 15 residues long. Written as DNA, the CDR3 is TGCAGCGTTGTGGGTCGAGGGGCCGGCACAGATACGCAGTATTTT. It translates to CSVVGRGAGTDTQYF.

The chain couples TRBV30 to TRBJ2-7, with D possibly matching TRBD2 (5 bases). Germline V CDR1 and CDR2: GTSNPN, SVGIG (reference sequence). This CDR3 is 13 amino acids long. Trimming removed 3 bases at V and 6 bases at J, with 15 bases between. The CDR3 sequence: CAWSPGSLSEQYV. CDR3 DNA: TGTGCCTGGAGCCCGGGGTCTCTCTCCGAGCAGTACGTC.

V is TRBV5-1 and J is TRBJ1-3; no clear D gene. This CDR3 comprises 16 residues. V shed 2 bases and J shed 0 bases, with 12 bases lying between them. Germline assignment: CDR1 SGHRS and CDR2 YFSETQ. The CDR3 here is CASSLGGPNSGNTIYF. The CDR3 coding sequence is TGCGCCAGCAGCTTAGGAGGACCGAACTCTGGAAACACCATATATTTT.

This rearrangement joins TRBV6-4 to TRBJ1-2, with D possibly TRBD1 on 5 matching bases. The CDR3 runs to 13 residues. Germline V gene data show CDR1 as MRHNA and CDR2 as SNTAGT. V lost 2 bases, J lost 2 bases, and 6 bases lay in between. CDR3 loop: CASSDGDNYGYTF. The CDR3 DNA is TGTGCCAGCAGTGACGGGGACAACTATGGCTACACCTTC.

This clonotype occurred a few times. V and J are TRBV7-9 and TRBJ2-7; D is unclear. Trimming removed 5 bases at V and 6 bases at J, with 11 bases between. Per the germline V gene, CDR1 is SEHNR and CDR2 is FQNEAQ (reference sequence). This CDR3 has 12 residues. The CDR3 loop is CASSRVNTEQYF. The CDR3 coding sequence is TGTGCCAGCAGCAGGGTCAATACCGAGCAGTACTTC. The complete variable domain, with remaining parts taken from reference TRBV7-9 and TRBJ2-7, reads DTGVSQNPRHKITKRGQNVTFRCDPISEHNRLYWYRQTLGQGPEFLTYFQNEAQLEKSRLLSDRFSAERPKGSFSTLEIQRTEQGDSAMYLCASSRVNTEQYFGPGTRLTVT.

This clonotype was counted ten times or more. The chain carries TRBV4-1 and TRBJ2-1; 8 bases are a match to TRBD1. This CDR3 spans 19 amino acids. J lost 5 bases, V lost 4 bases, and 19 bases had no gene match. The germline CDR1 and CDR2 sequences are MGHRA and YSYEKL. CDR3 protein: CASSPGQGGTLGPNNEQFF. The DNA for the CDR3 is TGCGCCAGCAGCCCCGGACAGGGAGGAACCTTGGGACCAAACAATGAGCAGTTCTTC.

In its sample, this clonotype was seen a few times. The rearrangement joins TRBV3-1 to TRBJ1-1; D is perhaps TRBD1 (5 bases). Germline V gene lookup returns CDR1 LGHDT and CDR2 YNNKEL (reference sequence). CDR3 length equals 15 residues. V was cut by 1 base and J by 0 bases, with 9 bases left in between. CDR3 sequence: CASSQGGGMNTEAFF. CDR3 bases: TGTGCCAGCAGCCAAGGGGGGGGGATGAACACTGAAGCTTTCTTT.

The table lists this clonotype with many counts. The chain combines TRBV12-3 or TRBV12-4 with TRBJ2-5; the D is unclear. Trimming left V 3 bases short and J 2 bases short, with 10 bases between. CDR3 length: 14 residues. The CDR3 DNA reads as TGTGCCAGCAGTTTGGGCCACCTACAAGAGACCCAGTACTTC. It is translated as CASSLGHLQETQYF.

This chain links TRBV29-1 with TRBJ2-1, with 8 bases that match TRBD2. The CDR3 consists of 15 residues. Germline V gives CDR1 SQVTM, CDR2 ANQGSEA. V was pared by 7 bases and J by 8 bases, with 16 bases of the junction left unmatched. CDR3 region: CSAPRGREGLDEQFF. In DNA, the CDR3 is TGCAGCGCCCCCCGGGGTCGGGAGGGCCTGGATGAGCAGTTCTTC.

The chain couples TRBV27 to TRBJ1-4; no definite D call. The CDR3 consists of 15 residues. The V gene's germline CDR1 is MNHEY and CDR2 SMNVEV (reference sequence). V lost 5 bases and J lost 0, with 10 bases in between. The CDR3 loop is CASSTVGATNEKLFF. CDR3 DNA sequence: TGTGCCAGCAGTACGGTTGGAGCAACTAATGAAAAACTGTTTTTT. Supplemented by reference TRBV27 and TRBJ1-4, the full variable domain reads EAQVTQNPRYLITVTGKKLTVTCSQNMNHEYMSWYRQDPGLGLRQIYYSMNVEVTDKGDVPEGYKVSRKEKRNFPLILESPSPNQTSLYFCASSTVGATNEKLFFGSGTQLSVL.

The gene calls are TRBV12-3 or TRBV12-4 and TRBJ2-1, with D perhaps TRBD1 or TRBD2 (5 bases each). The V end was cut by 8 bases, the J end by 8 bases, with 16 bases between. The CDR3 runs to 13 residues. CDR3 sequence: CASGDGRRDEQFF. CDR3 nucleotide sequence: TGTGCCAGCGGGGACGGGCGTCGAGATGAGCAGTTCTTC.

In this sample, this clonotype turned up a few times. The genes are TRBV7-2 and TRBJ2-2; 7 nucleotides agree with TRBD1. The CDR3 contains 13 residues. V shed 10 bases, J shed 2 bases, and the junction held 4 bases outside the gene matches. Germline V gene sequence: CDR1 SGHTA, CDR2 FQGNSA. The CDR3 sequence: CAMRGQNTGELFF. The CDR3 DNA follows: TGTGCCATGAGGGGGCAAAACACCGGGGAGCTGTTTTTT. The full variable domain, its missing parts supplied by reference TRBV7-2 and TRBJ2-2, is GAGVSQSPSNKVTEKGKDVELRCDPISGHTALYWYRQSLGQGLEFLIYFQGNSAPDKSGLPSDRFSAERTGGSVSTLTIQRTQQEDSAVYLCAMRGQNTGELFFGEGSRLTVL.

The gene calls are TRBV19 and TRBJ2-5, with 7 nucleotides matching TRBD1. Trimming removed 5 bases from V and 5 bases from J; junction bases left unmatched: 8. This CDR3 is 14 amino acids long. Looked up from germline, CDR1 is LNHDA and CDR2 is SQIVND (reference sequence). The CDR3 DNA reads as TGTGCCAGTAGTTTAGGGACAGAAGTGGAGACCCAGTACTTC. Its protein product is CASSLGTEVETQYF.

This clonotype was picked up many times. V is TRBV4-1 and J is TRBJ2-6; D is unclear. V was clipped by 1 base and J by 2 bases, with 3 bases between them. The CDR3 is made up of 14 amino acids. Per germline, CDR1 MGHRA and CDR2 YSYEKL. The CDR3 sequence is CASSQVAGANVLTF. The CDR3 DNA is TGCGCCAGCAGCCAAGTGGCTGGGGCCAACGTCCTGACTTTC.

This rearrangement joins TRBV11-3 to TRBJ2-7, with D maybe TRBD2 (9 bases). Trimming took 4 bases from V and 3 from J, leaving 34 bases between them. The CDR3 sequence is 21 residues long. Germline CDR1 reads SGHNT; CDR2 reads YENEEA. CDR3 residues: CASSSGQGKGLAPPPLYEQYF. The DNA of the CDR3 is TGTGCCAGCAGCTCTGGACAGGGAAAAGGACTAGCGCCTCCTCCGCTCTACGAGCAGTACTTC.